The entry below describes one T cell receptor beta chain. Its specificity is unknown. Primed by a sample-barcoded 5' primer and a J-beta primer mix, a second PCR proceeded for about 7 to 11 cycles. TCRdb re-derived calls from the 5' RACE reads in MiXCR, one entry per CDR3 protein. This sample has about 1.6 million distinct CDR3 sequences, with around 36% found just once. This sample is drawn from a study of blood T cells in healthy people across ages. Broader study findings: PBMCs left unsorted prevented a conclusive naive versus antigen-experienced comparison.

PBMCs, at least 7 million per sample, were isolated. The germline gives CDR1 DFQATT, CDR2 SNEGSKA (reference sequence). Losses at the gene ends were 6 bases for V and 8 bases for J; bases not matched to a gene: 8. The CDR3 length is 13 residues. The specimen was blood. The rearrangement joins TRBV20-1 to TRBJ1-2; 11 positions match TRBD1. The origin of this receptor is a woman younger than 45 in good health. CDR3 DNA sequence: TGCAGTGCCATATCCCGGGACAGGGGGGGCTACACCTTC. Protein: CSAISRDRGGYTF.